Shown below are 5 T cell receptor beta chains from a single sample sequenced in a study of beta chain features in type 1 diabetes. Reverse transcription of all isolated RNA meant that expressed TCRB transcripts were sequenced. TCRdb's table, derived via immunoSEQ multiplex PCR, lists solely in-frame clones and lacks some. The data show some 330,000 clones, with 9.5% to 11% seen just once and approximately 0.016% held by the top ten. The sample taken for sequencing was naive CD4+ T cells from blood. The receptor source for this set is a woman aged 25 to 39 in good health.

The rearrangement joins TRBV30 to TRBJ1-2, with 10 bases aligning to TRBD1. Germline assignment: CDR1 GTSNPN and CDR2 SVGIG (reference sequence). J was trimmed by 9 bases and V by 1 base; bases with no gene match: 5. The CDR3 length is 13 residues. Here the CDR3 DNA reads TGTGCCTGGAGTGCCGGGACAGGGGATAGCTACACCTTC. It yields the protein CAWSAGTGDSYTF. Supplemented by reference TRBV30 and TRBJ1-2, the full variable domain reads SQTIHQWPATLVQPVGSPLSLECTVEGTSNPNLYWYRQAAGRGLQLLFYSVGIGQISSEVPQNLSASRPQDRQFILSSKKLLLSDSGFYLCAWSAGTGDSYTFGSGTRLTVV.

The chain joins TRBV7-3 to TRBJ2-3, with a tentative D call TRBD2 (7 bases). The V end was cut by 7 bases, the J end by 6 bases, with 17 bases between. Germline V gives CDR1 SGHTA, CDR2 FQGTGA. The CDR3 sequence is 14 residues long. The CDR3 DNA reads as TGTGCCAGCAACTCGACAAGGGGGGGGGATACGCAGTATTTT. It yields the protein CASNSTRGGDTQYF.

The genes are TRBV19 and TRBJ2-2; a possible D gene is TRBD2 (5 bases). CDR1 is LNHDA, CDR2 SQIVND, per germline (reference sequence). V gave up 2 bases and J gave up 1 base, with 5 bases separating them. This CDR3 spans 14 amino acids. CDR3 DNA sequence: TGTGCCAGTAGTATAACTAGGAACACCGGGGAGCTGTTTTTT. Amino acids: CASSITRNTGELFF.

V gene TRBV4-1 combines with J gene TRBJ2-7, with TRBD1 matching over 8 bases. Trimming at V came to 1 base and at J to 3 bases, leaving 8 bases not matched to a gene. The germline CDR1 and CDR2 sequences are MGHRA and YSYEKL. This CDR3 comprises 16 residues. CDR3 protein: CASSQGLGQGYYEQYF. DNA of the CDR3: TGCGCCAGCAGCCAAGGACTAGGACAGGGTTACTACGAGCAGTACTTC.

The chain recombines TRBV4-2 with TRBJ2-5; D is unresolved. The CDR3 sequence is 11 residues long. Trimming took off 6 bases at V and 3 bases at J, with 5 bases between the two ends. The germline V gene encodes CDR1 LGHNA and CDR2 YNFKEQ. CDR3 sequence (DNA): TGTGCCAGCAGTATTAAAGAGACCCAGTACTTC. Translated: CASSIKETQYF.